This T cell receptor beta chain was documented in a study of blood T cell repertoires in COVID-19 (dated by TCRdb to 2019 to 2021). About the investigation overall: Collaborator samples came from the United States, Italy and Spain and covered acute and convalescent phases of COVID-19. The repertoires were made available in a free public database intended to serve as a resource for research on the immune response to SARS-CoV-2. Samples were obtained from the ongoing ImmuneRACE study (first 160 participants) and from 1,254 subjects provided by 6 global collaborators. HLA class I and class II types, where available, came from metadata supplied by the sample provider rather than from assay-based typing. The prospective study material was composed of cDNA or gDNA derived from T cells, B-cell-depleted T cells, or PBMCs. Nearly every sample came with metadata listing a de-identified subject ID, COVID-19 status, age in years and sex. The dataset comprised deeply sampled blood TCRbeta repertoires from subjects exposed to, actively infected with, or recovered from COVID-19. Study-wide findings and limitations: Clinical and demographic metadata were provided uncurated, with the amount varying by source and participant.

The collaborating institutions used their own protocols to collect whole blood in K2EDTA tubes. For TCRbeta analysis, collaborators shipped samples as frozen whole blood, isolated PBMCs, or DNA extracted from either of those sample types. In the case of this clone: Its antigen is not yet known. It has no much larger one-base neighbor in the sample; base qualities were not kept.

In the germline V gene (reference sequence), CDR1 corresponds to LGHDT and CDR2 to YNNKEL. The CDR3 sequence holds 13 residues, the cysteine and phenylalanine included. Only the CDR3 DNA is retained, 39 bases long and in frame from the first base. A distance of 9 bases separates the germline ends of V and J, which lose 0 bases and 7 bases respectively. TCRbeta CDR3 regions were amplified from genomic DNA by means of the immunoSEQ Assay, a bias-controlled multiplex PCR. In the source study's methods: The number of nucleated cells in each sample was estimated from the amplification of reference gene primers within the assay. Sequence reads were collapsed and filtered to measure the absolute abundance of every unique TCRbeta CDR3 rearrangement. For each sample, productive Simpson clonality was calculated by taking the square root of Simpson's diversity index across productive rearrangements. TCRdb limited this immuneACCESS table to in-frame rearrangements with V and J called. A share of clones is missing; checked studies link under half to unresolved V genes, and the rest is unexplained. D and trimming were read from the DNA, whereas the V and J calls and clone size are those reported in that table. Recorded for this sample are approximately 100,000 clones; approximately 88% of them occurred a single time. Of the sample, around 6.5% falls within the top ten clones.

This TCR was recovered from a woman aged 60-75 years with acute or convalescent COVID-19. In this chain, TRBV3-1 (or the pseudogene TRBV3-2) is recombined with TRBJ1-1; TRBD1 is a possible D gene, resting on 5 matching bases. Sequencing used peripheral blood. The nucleotide sequence is given as TGTGCCAGCAGCCAAGATAACAGGAATGAAGCTTTCTTT. Translated, this gives CASSQDNRNEAFF.